Reported below is one T cell receptor beta chain. This record belongs to a study of T cells in localized non-small cell lung cancer. Only in-frame clones appear in the TCRdb table, and some are missing; sequencing was by immunoSEQ multiplex PCR. This sample has over 25,000 clones; roughly 87% occur once, and the top ten carry approximately 1%. Per the germline V gene, CDR1 is SGDLS and CDR2 is YYNGEE. Trimming removed 2 bases at V and 1 base at J, with 16 bases between. The CDR3 is made up of 17 amino acids. Source: peripheral blood, taken before any cancer treatment. This TCR was recovered from a woman aged 35-70 years with stage I lung adenocarcinoma. The V gene is TRBV9, the J gene TRBJ2-1; D possibly uses TRBD1 or TRBD2 (5 bases each). The CDR3 here is CASSVTGTKSSYNEQFF. CDR3 nucleotides: TGTGCCAGCAGCGTTACCGGGACCAAGTCGTCCTACAATGAGCAGTTCTTC.